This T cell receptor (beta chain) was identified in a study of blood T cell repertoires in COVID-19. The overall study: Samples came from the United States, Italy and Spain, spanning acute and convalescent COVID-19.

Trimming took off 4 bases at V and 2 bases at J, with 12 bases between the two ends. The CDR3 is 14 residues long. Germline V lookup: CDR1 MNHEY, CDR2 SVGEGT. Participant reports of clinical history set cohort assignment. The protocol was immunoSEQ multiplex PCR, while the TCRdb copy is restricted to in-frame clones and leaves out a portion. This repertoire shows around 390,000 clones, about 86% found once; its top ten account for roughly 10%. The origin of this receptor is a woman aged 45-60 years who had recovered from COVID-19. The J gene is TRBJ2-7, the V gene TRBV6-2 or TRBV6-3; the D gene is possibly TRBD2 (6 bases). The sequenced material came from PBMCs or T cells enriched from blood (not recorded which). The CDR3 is CASSLEGSTYEQYF. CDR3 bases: TGTGCCAGCAGTTTGGAGGGTAGCACCTACGAGCAGTACTTC.